This TCR beta chain comes out of a study of metastatic and nonmetastatic thyroid tumors. This clone qualifies as medium-sized (0.01 to 0.1%). The V gene's germline CDR1 is MNHNS and CDR2 SASEGT. The CDR3 contains 18 residues. V was shortened by 1 base and J by 1 base, with 14 bases between the two germline ends. TCRdb re-called the PCR reads via MiXCR. The data contain approximately 37,000 clones, about a sixth of them singletons. Prior to thyroid surgery, none of the patients had received any treatment. Sequencing input: blood. The TCR was taken from a female donor with papillary thyroid cancer or a benign thyroid nodule (not recorded which). Some clones in this sample may be carry-over from other donors' samples. J is TRBJ2-6 and V is TRBV6-1; no definite D call. The CDR3 loop is CASSEEGGWKSGANVLTF. CDR3 bases: TGTGCCAGCAGTGAAGAAGGTGGCTGGAAATCTGGGGCCAACGTCCTGACTTTC.